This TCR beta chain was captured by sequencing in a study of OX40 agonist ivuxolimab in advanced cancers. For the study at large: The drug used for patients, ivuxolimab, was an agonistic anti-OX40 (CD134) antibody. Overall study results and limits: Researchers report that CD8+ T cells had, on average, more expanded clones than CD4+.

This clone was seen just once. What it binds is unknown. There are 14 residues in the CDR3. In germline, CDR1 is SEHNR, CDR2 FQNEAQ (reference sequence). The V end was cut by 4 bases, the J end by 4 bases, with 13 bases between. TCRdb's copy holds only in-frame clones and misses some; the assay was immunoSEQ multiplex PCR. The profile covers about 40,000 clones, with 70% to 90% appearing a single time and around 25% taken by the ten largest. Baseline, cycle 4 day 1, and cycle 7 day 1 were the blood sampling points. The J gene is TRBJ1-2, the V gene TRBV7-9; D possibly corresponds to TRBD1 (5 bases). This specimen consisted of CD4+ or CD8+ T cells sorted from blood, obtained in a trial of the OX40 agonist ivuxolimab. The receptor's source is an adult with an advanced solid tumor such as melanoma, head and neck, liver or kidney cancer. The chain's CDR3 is CASSSPDRSYGYTF. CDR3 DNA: TGTGCCAGCAGCTCGCCAGACAGATCCTATGGCTACACCTTC.